Below, one T cell receptor (beta chain) is given with its context. The sample is drawn from a study of blood T cell repertoires in COVID-19. Clones were sequenced by immunoSEQ multiplex PCR, and TCRdb holds only the in-frame ones, with some missing. The repertoire consists of 250,000 to 350,000 clones, with over 75% occurring once and the leading ten covering roughly 5%. This CDR3 spans 14 amino acids. CDR1 and CDR2 (germline): SGHTA, FQGNSA. V was clipped by 2 bases and J by 7 bases, with 12 bases between them. This receptor was taken from a woman aged 25 to 45 who had recovered from COVID-19. Material: PBMCs or T cells enriched from blood (not recorded which). This chain connects TRBV7-2 to TRBJ1-5; D possibly corresponds to TRBD1 (5 bases). In DNA form, the CDR3 reads TGTGCCAGCAGCTTATTTGGACAAGACCAGCCCCAGCATTTT. It yields the protein CASSLFGQDQPQHF.